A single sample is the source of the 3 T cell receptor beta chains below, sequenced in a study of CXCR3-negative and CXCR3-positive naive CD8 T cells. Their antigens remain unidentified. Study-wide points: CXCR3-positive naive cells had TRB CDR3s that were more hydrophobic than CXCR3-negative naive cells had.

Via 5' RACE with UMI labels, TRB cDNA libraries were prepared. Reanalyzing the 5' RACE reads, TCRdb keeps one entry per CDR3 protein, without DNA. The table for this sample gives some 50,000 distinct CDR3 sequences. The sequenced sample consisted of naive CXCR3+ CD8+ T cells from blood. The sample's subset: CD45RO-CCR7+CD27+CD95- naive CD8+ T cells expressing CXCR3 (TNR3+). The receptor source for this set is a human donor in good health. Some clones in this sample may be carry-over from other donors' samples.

CDR3 residues: CANLRGEFDEQFF. The chain couples TRBV2 to TRBJ2-1; lacking DNA, the TRBD1 call made by TCRdb goes unchecked. The CDR3 sequence is 13 residues long. The V gene's germline CDR1 is SNHLY and CDR2 FYNNEI.

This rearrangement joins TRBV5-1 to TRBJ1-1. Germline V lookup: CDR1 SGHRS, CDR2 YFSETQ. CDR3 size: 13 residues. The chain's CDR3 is CASSLESQYEAFF.

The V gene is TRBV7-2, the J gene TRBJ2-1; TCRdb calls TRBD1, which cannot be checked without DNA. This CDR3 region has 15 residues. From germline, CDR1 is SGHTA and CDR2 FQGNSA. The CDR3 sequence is CASSLVRDAYNEQFF.